Each of the 26 T cell receptor beta chains below was sequenced from the same sample in a study of T cell responses to AZD1222 COVID-19 vaccine. Clones were sequenced by immunoSEQ multiplex PCR, and TCRdb holds only the in-frame ones, with some missing. Of over 110,000 clones listed, about 90% were seen once; the top ten hold about a tenth. The sample here was peripheral blood, taken 28 days after the second AZD1222 dose. The receptors come from an adult who received the AZD1222 COVID-19 vaccine.

V and J are TRBV6-5 and TRBJ1-1; D perhaps matches TRBD1 (5 bases). The germline V gene has CDR1 MNHEY and CDR2 SVGAGI. V dropped 4 bases and J dropped 3 bases, with 9 bases sitting between them. This CDR3 contains 13 residues. The CDR3 reads CASSWTTDTEAFF. The CDR3 DNA reads as TGTGCCAGCAGTTGGACAACTGACACTGAAGCTTTCTTT.

The chain is built from TRBV7-2 and TRBJ2-5; 8 bases agree with TRBD1. Trimming cost V 5 bases and J 3 bases; bases outside gene matches: 11. The germline V gene encodes CDR1 SGHTA and CDR2 FQGNSA. This CDR3 is 16 amino acids long. The chain's CDR3 is CASSILTGEGEETQYF. As DNA, the CDR3 is TGTGCCAGCAGCATCCTGACAGGGGAAGGCGAAGAGACCCAGTACTTC. Combining the CDR3 with reference TRBV7-2 and TRBJ2-5 gives the whole variable domain GAGVSQSPSNKVTEKGKDVELRCDPISGHTALYWYRQSLGQGLEFLIYFQGNSAPDKSGLPSDRFSAERTGGSVSTLTIQRTQQEDSAVYLCASSILTGEGEETQYFGPGTRLLVL.

The chain carries TRBV7-8 and TRBJ2-7; 8 positions agree with TRBD1. Germline assignment: CDR1 SGHVS and CDR2 FQNEAQ. V shed 4 bases, J shed 6 bases, and the junction held 11 bases outside the gene matches. CDR3 length: 15 amino acids. The CDR3 sequence is CASSSGQGLLGEQYF. For the CDR3, the DNA is TGTGCCAGCAGCTCTGGACAGGGACTTTTGGGCGAGCAGTACTTC.

This rearrangement joins TRBV10-3 to TRBJ1-5; TRBD1 might be the D (6 bases). This CDR3 has 12 residues. Germline values: CDR1 ENHRY, CDR2 SYGVKD. Trimming cost V 8 bases and J 5 bases, with 10 bases left between them. The CDR3 spells CAISGVDQPQHF. The CDR3 DNA sequence: TGTGCCATCTCAGGGGTGGATCAGCCCCAGCATTTT.

This chain joins TRBV7-9 and TRBJ1-1; D might be TRBD1 (5 bases). V gave up 3 bases and J gave up 7 bases, with 9 bases separating them. The CDR3 runs to 12 residues. Germline V lookup: CDR1 SEHNR, CDR2 FQNEAQ (reference sequence). The CDR3 here is CASSFGGNEAFF. The CDR3 DNA follows: TGTGCCAGCAGCTTTGGGGGGAATGAAGCTTTCTTT.

The chain uses TRBV24-1 and TRBJ1-5; TRBD1 is a possible D gene (6 bases). The V and J ends lost 2 bases and 5 bases respectively, with 6 bases between them. The CDR3 is made up of 13 amino acids. The V gene's germline CDR1 is KGHDR and CDR2 SFDVKD. In DNA, the CDR3 is TGTGCCACCAGTGATTGGACAGATCAGCCCCAGCATTTT. Translating gives CATSDWTDQPQHF.

J is TRBJ2-6 and V is TRBV11-3, with D tentatively TRBD1 (6 bases). V dropped 3 bases and J dropped 0 bases, with 12 bases sitting between them. This CDR3 has 17 residues. Germline-derived CDR1 and CDR2 are SGHNT and YENEEA. The CDR3 spells CASSLGQGSSGANVLTF. CDR3 nucleotide sequence: TGTGCCAGCAGCTTGGGGCAGGGGAGCTCTGGGGCCAACGTCCTGACTTTC.

The genes are TRBV5-6 and TRBJ2-3; 10 bases fit TRBD2. This CDR3 spans 15 amino acids. Germline V gene data show CDR1 as SGHDT and CDR2 as YYEEEE. V shed 1 base and J 6 bases; nucleotides not matched to a gene: 5. CDR3 DNA: TGTGCCAGCAGCTTGTTACTAGCGGGGAGGGATACGCAGTATTTT. It translates to CASSLLLAGRDTQYF.

This clone was recorded once. The V call is TRBV12-3 or TRBV12-4, the J call TRBJ1-2; D is ambiguous. With 1 base removed from V and 5 bases from J, the gap between germline ends came to 5 bases. This CDR3 comprises 12 residues. The CDR3 sequence is CASSLDRYGYTF. CDR3 in DNA: TGTGCCAGCAGTTTAGACCGATATGGCTACACCTTC.

The rearrangement links TRBV5-6 to TRBJ1-2, with no clear D. The germline gives CDR1 SGHDT, CDR2 YYEEEE. Deletions cut 0 bases from V and 11 bases from J, with 14 bases between. This CDR3 has 13 residues. CDR3 loop: CASSLAGRVEYTF. The CDR3 region has the DNA TGTGCCAGCAGCTTGGCCGGACGGGTAGAGTACACCTTC.

V gene TRBV28 combines with J gene TRBJ2-7; TRBD1 might be the D (5 bases). V lost 3 bases and J lost 6, with 15 bases in between. The CDR3 contains 14 residues. Germline CDR1 and CDR2: MDHEN and SYDVKM. The CDR3 protein is CASSLQGSEGEQYF. The CDR3 DNA follows: TGTGCCAGCAGTTTGCAGGGATCGGAAGGCGAGCAGTACTTC.

The rearrangement uses TRBV3-1 (or the pseudogene TRBV3-2) and TRBJ1-3; D uncertain. Per germline, CDR1 LGHDT and CDR2 YNNKEL (reference sequence). The V gene lost 3 bases and the J gene lost 2 bases, with 8 bases spanning the gap. The CDR3 consists of 14 residues. DNA of the CDR3: TGTGCCAGCAGCCATACCGGGGCTGGAAACACCATATATTTT. Translating it yields CASSHTGAGNTIYF.

The V gene is TRBV19, the J gene TRBJ1-3; no definite D call. This CDR3 is 13 amino acids long. V lost 5 bases, J lost 2 bases, and 7 bases lay in between. The V gene's germline CDR1 is LNHDA and CDR2 SQIVND (reference sequence). The CDR3 DNA follows: TGTGCCAGTAGTGAGAGGACTGGAAACACCATATATTTT. Encoded protein: CASSERTGNTIYF.

The rearrangement joins TRBV5-6 to TRBJ2-7; 11 nucleotides agree with TRBD1. The CDR3 is 16 residues long. The germline V gene has CDR1 SGHDT and CDR2 YYEEEE. After removal of 3 bases from V and 5 bases from J, the junction contained 10 bases not matched to a gene. Written as DNA, the CDR3 is TGTGCCAGCAGCTCCGTAATTCCGGGACAGGGGGACGAGCAGTACTTC. It specifies CASSSVIPGQGDEQYF.

About this clone itself: Within the sample, other DNA sequences also encode this same CDR3. This chain links TRBV25-1 with TRBJ2-1; D is perhaps TRBD1 (6 bases). Trimming pared 6 bases from V and 3 bases from J, leaving 9 bases between. This CDR3 is 13 amino acids long. Per germline, CDR1 MGHDK and CDR2 SYGVNS. The CDR3 sequence: CASSRGGYNEQFF. CDR3 bases: TGTGCCAGCAGCCGAGGGGGCTACAATGAGCAGTTCTTC.

This clone was detected only once. This chain's CDR3 is CASSWVTQKNTEAFF. The CDR3 DNA sequence: TGCGCCAGCAGCTGGGTTACACAGAAGAACACTGAAGCTTTCTTT. The chain uses TRBV5-1 and TRBJ1-1; D is ambiguous. The V end lost 3 bases, the J end lost 1 base, and 13 bases lay between the germline ends. CDR1 and CDR2 (germline): SGHRS, YFSETQ. The CDR3 extends over 15 amino acids.

The genes are TRBV7-9 and TRBJ2-3; no firm D call. The germline V gene encodes CDR1 SEHNR and CDR2 FQNEAQ (reference sequence). The CDR3 contains 12 residues. Trimming shortened V by 4 bases and J by 2 bases, and 4 bases separated the two germline ends. The CDR3 is CASSYSTDTQYF. In DNA, the CDR3 is TGTGCCAGCAGCTATTCCACAGATACGCAGTATTTT.

V and J are TRBV4-3 and TRBJ1-1, with 11 bases matching TRBD1. CDR1 LGHNA and CDR2 YSLEER come from the germline V gene. With V trimmed by 4 bases and J by 4 bases, 11 bases remained unmatched. CDR3 length: 17 amino acids. The CDR3 nucleotides read TGCGCCAGCAGCCGAACCCGGGGACAGGGGGTAGGCACTGAAGCTTTCTTT. Encoded protein: CASSRTRGQGVGTEAFF.

The V and J genes are TRBV3-1 (or the pseudogene TRBV3-2) and TRBJ2-2; TRBD2 matches 9 bases. In germline, CDR1 is LGHDT, CDR2 YNNKEL (reference sequence). V lost 2 bases to trimming and J lost 0 bases; unmatched junction nucleotides: 1. The CDR3 has 16 amino acids. CDR3 bases: TGTGCCAGCAGCCAACTAGCGGGGTCGAACACCGGGGAGCTGTTTTTT. Its protein is CASSQLAGSNTGELFF.

V and J are TRBV5-4 and TRBJ2-1; a possible D gene is TRBD2 (6 bases). CDR1 is SGHNT and CDR2 is YYREEE in the germline V gene (reference sequence). The CDR3 runs 11 residues. CDR3 in DNA: TGTGCTTCGGGGGAATCCAATGAGCAGTTCTTC. Its protein product is CASGESNEQFF.

The chain employs TRBV7-2 and TRBJ2-7; tentative D call: TRBD2 (7 bases). V was shortened by 5 bases and J by 2 bases, with 13 bases between the two germline ends. The CDR3 is 14 amino acids. From germline, CDR1 is SGHTA and CDR2 FQGNSA. CDR3: CASSPGGLTYEQYF. CDR3 sequence (DNA): TGTGCCAGCAGCCCCGGGGGGCTCACCTACGAGCAGTACTTC.

The CDR3 coding sequence is TGTGCCAGTAGACCAAGGGGACTAGCGGGAGAGGAGCTGTTTTTT. Encoded protein: CASRPRGLAGEELFF. This chain uses TRBV19 with TRBJ2-2; 14 bases match TRBD2. The CDR3 has 15 amino acids. J was trimmed by 10 bases and V by 6 bases; bases with no gene match: 7. The germline V gene has CDR1 LNHDA and CDR2 SQIVND (reference sequence).

The chain is built from TRBV11-1 and TRBJ1-1; D may be TRBD1 (6 bases). There are 13 residues in the CDR3. Germline assignment: CDR1 SGHAT and CDR2 FQDESV (reference sequence). Trimming removed 5 bases from V and 8 bases from J, with 15 bases in between. In nucleotides, the CDR3 is TGTGCCAGCAGCCACCCTGTGAGGGGGGAAGCTTTCTTT. Its translation: CASSHPVRGEAFF.

CDR3 nucleotide sequence: TGTGCCAGCAGCCCCCTGGACAGGGTGTATCAGCCCCAGCATTTT. Protein: CASSPLDRVYQPQHF. V and J are TRBV7-8 and TRBJ1-5, with TRBD1 matching over 8 bases. The junction had 8 bases not matched to a gene; V was cut back by 5 bases and J by 5 bases. Germline CDR1 and CDR2: SGHVS and FQNEAQ. The CDR3 has 15 residues.

This chain joins TRBV3-1 (or the pseudogene TRBV3-2) and TRBJ2-5; TRBD2 matches at 7 bases. V dropped 2 bases and J dropped 3; count of bases not matched to a gene: 15. CDR1 and CDR2 (germline): LGHDT, YNNKEL (reference sequence). The CDR3 spans 18 residues. The CDR3 DNA follows: TGTGCCAGCAGCCAACGCTTCTCTCTAGCGGAAATGAAAGAGACCCAGTACTTC. As protein: CASSQRFSLAEMKETQYF.

The chain uses TRBV14 and TRBJ2-5, with D perhaps TRBD1 (6 bases). There are 22 residues in the CDR3. Trimming stripped 0 bases from V and 4 bases from J, with 33 bases between. The V gene's germline CDR1 is SGHDN and CDR2 FVKESK. The CDR3: CASSQEFGGNRVGALGGETQYF. DNA for the CDR3: TGTGCCAGCAGCCAAGAATTCGGTGGAAACAGGGTGGGCGCCCTTGGGGGAGAGACCCAGTACTTC.